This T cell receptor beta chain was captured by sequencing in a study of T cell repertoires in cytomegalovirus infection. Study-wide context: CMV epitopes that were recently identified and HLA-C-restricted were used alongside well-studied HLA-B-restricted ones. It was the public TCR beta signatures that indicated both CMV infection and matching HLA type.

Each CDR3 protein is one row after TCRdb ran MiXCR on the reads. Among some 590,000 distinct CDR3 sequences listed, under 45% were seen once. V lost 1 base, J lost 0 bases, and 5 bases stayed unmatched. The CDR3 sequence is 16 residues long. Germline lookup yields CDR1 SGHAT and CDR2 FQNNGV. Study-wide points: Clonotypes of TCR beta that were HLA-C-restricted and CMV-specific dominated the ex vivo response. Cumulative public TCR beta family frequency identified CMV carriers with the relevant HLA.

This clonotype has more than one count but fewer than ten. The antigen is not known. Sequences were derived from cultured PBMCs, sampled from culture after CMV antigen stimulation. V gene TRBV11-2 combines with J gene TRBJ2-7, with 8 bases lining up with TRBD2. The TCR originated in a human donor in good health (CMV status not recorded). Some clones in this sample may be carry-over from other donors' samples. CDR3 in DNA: TGTGCCAGCAGCTTAGGACTAGCGCAGAGCTCCTACGAGCAGTACTTC. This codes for CASSLGLAQSSYEQYF.